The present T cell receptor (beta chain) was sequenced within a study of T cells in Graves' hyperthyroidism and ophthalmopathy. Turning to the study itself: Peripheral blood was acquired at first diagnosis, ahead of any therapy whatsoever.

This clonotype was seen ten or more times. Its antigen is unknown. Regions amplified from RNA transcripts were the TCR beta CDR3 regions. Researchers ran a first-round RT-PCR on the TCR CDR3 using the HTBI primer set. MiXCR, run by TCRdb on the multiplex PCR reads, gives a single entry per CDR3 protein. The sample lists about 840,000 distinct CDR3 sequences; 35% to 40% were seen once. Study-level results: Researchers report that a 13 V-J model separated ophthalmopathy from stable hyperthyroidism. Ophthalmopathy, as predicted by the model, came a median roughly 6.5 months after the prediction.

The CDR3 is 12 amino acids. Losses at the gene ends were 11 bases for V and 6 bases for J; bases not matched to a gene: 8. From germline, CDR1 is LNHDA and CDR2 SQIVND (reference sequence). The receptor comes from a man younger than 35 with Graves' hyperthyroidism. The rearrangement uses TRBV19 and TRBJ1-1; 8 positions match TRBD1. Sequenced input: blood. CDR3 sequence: CACQGARPEAFF. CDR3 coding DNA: TGTGCCTGCCAGGGGGCTCGACCTGAAGCTTTCTTT. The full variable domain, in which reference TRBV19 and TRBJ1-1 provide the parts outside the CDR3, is DGGITQSPKYLFRKEGQNVTLSCEQNLNHDAMYWYRQDPGQGLRLIYYSQIVNDFQKGDIAEGYSVSREKKESFPLTVTSAQKNPTAFYLCACQGARPEAFFGQGTRLTVV.